This is a list of T cell receptor beta chains from one sample in a study of early T cells in non-severe SARS-CoV-2 infection. TCRdb fed the 5' RACE reads into MiXCR, producing one record per CDR3 protein. The sample records about 70,000 distinct CDR3 sequences, approximately 12% being singletons. The starting material was whole blood, obtained at baseline. All receptors come from an adult who was a healthcare worker with PCR-confirmed SARS-CoV-2 infection or an uninfected control (not recorded which). The donor label of this sample is uncertain. Each CDR3 is given without its conserved first and last residue.

TRBV20-1	11	TRBJ1-1	SASRGLNTEAS
TRBV7-2	11	TRBJ1-3	ASSPMPGNTIY
TRBV7-2	13	TRBJ1-6	ASSLDRAGNSPLH
TRBV7-2	11	TRBJ2-1	ASSFKGSNEQF
TRBV7-8	12	TRBJ2-1	ASSWTSGTDEQF
TRBV5-1	14	TRBJ1-2	ASTGTGAASNYGYT
TRBV18	14	TRBJ1-1	ASSPLVVGPNTEAF
TRBV18	15	TRBJ1-2	ASTVTLGGRSNYGYT
TRBV6-4	11	TRBJ1-1	ASSQGAYTEAF
TRBV15	12	TRBJ2-1	ATSRDRQGGEQF
TRBV12-3/TRBV12-4	13	TRBJ1-5	ASSRPLGFNQPQH
TRBV2	11	TRBJ2-3	ASTDPDRGEQY
TRBV18	11	TRBJ2-5	ASSPVTRETQY
TRBV24-1	12	TRBJ1-1	ATSDDRTAGRAF
TRBV12-3/TRBV12-4	9	TRBJ2-5	ASSLTETQY
TRBV16	15	TRBJ1-1	ASSQSRSLSSIAEAF
TRBV6-2/TRBV6-3	13	TRBJ2-4	ASRGPGLAKNIQY
TRBV6-1	17	TRBJ2-3	ASSERGLAGGRSTDTQY
TRBV19	11	TRBJ1-2	ASIPTGLGGYT
TRBV5-4	12	TRBJ2-7	ASSGRMKIYEQY
TRBV7-2	11	TRBJ2-2	ASSLQGTGELF
TRBV7-3	10	TRBJ2-1	ASSLSDGEQF
TRBV9	16	TRBJ2-3	ASSFGQGAKPRTDTQY
TRBV6-5	11	TRBJ2-5	ASSYGTERAQY